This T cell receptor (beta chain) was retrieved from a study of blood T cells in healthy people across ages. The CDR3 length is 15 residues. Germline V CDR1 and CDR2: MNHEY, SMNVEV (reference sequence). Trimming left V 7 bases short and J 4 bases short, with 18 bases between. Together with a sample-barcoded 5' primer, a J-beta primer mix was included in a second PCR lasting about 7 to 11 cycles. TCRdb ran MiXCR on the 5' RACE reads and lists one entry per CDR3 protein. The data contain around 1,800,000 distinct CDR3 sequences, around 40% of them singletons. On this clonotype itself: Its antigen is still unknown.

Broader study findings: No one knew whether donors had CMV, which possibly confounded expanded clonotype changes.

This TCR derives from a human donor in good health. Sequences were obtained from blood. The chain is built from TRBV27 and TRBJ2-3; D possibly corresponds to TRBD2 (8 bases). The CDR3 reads CASTRGTRGSDTQYF. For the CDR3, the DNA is TGTGCCAGCACCAGGGGGACTAGGGGATCAGATACGCAGTATTTT.